The clone carrying this T cell receptor beta chain has only a few counts. What it binds is not known. This record comes from a study of vaccination and CD4 T cells after COVID-19. Study in general: Six males and four females, two Hispanic, made up the convalescents. Each control was exposed to a CEFX pool, an HIV-1 Nef pool, or no peptide at all.

As to treatment: approximately 11-day PBMC culture with coronavirus spike peptide pools or control peptides (ViraFEST assay). From the unexposed donor, CD4+ T cells were collected ahead of the COVID-19 pandemic (2011-2018). Cultured CD4+ T cell DNA underwent sequencing with the Oncomine TCR Beta short-read assay. MiXCR, run by TCRdb on the PCR reads, gives a single entry per CDR3 protein. The sample lists about 7,100 distinct CDR3 sequences; roughly 50% were seen once. The sample taken for sequencing was CD4+ T cells from blood, cultured in vitro. The receptor was isolated from a human donor in good health.

The CDR3, as DNA: TGTGCCAGCAGTTCCCGGCTAGCGAGGTCAGATACGCAGTATTTT. This gives the protein CASSSRLARSDTQYF. This chain joins TRBV6-5 and TRBJ2-3; perhaps TRBD2 as D (6 bases). The CDR3 is 15 amino acids. The ends were cut back, 4 bases at V and 4 bases at J, with 15 bases in the middle. Germline V gene sequence: CDR1 MNHEY, CDR2 SVGAGI.